The 28 T cell receptor beta chains below were found in one sample sequenced in a study of cytomegalovirus exposure and HLA in healthy donors. Assay used: immunoSEQ multiplex PCR; TCRdb lists only in-frame clones, some missing. The sample carries some 75,000 clones, 95% to 97% recorded once. The sequencing sample was made of PBMCs. The receptors stem from a woman under 30 in good health and CMV-seronegative.

Comment on this clone: The germline gene is not matched at one end of the junction; a read error may be the cause. The chain combines TRBV2 with TRBJ2-3, with D perhaps matching TRBD2 (7 bases). The CDR3 consists of 15 residues. Germline assignment: CDR1 SNHLY and CDR2 FYNNEI. The CDR3 reads CASSEGSGGGDTQYF. The CDR3 bases are TGCGCCAGCAGTGAAGGATCGGGGGGCGGCGATACGCAGTATTTT.

The V gene is TRBV11-2, the J gene TRBJ2-3; no clear D. Germline-derived CDR1 and CDR2 are SGHAT and FQNNGV. V was cut by 0 bases and J by 2 bases, with 9 bases left in between. The CDR3 is 15 residues long. The CDR3 DNA reads as TGTGCCAGCAGCTTAGAGATAGCAAACACAGATACGCAGTATTTT. Its protein is CASSLEIANTDTQYF.

The V and J genes are TRBV25-1 and TRBJ1-3; maybe TRBD1 (5 bases). The CDR3 runs to 16 residues. The germline V and J ends were trimmed by 4 bases and 2 bases, with 15 bases remaining between them. The germline CDR1 and CDR2 sequences are MGHDK and SYGVNS. The DNA of the CDR3 is TGTGCCAGCAGTGTCCAGGGATGGGTCCCTGGAAACACCATATATTTT. Its translation: CASSVQGWVPGNTIYF.

This clone appeared a few times. V and J are TRBV19 and TRBJ1-1, with 7 bases matching TRBD1. Germline CDR1 is LNHDA and CDR2 is SQIVND (reference sequence). V lost 10 bases to trimming and J lost 1 base; unmatched junction nucleotides: 3. The CDR3 consists of 12 residues. CDR3 sequence reads: CATRQGNTEAFF. CDR3 DNA: TGTGCCACAAGACAGGGGAACACTGAAGCTTTCTTT. The entire variable domain, with the rest obtained from reference TRBV19 and TRBJ1-1, is as follows: DGGITQSPKYLFRKEGQNVTLSCEQNLNHDAMYWYRQDPGQGLRLIYYSQIVNDFQKGDIAEGYSVSREKKESFPLTVTSAQKNPTAFYLCATRQGNTEAFFGQGTRLTVV.

The chain links TRBV28 to TRBJ1-3; D not certain. Germline V lookup: CDR1 MDHEN, CDR2 SYDVKM. V was pared by 3 bases and J by 0 bases, with 9 bases between. The CDR3 totals 15 residues. This CDR3 reads CASSFRPFSGNTIYF. CDR3 nucleotides: TGTGCCAGCAGTTTCCGTCCGTTCTCTGGAAACACCATATATTTT.

V and J are TRBV2 and TRBJ2-7; 8 bases map to TRBD1. The CDR3 totals 16 residues. Trimming cost V 7 bases and J 3 bases; bases outside gene matches: 14. The germline V gene has CDR1 SNHLY and CDR2 FYNNEI. CDR3 bases: TGTGCCAGCACCCACCCCGGACAGGGCCAACTCTACGAGCAGTACTTC. Translated: CASTHPGQGQLYEQYF.

The chain uses TRBV18 and TRBJ2-1; TRBD1 agrees at 11 bases. The trim removed 4 bases at V and 8 bases at J, leaving 7 bases unmatched. In germline, CDR1 is KGHSH, CDR2 LQKENI. CDR3 length: 15 residues. CDR3 in amino acids: CASSLRDRGLHEQFF. Here the CDR3 DNA reads TGTGCCAGCTCACTCCGGGACAGGGGGTTGCATGAGCAGTTCTTC.

The rearrangement uses TRBV6-1 and TRBJ2-2, with a weak D call TRBD1 (7 bases). The CDR3 is 17 amino acids. With 1 base removed from V and 5 bases from J, the gap between germline ends came to 17 bases. Germline loops: CDR1 MNHNS, CDR2 SASEGT. The CDR3 sequence is CASSEVSGGGGTGELFF. DNA for the CDR3: TGTGCCAGCAGTGAAGTATCAGGAGGGGGCGGGACCGGGGAGCTGTTTTTT.

The chain couples TRBV19 to TRBJ2-7; 10 nucleotides line up with TRBD2. The CDR3 spans 14 residues. The V segment lost 3 bases and the J segment 5 bases; nucleotides outside the gene matches: 4. CDR1 and CDR2 (germline): LNHDA, SQIVND (reference sequence). CDR3 DNA: TGTGCCAGTAGTATTCCTAGCGGGAGCAACGAGCAGTACTTC. As protein: CASSIPSGSNEQYF.

This chain links TRBV19 with TRBJ2-7; TRBD1 matches 7 bases. This CDR3 has 15 amino acids. The germline gives CDR1 LNHDA, CDR2 SQIVND (reference sequence). The junction had 10 bases not matched to a gene; V was cut back by 2 bases and J by 6 bases. The CDR3 nucleotides are TGTGCCAGTAGTATATGGACAGGCTCGACGTCCGAGCAGTACTTC. Translating it yields CASSIWTGSTSEQYF.

This chain links TRBV7-8 with TRBJ2-7; 9 nucleotides match TRBD1. The J segment lost 3 bases and the V segment lost 5 bases, leaving 8 bases of the junction unmatched. The CDR3 extends over 15 amino acids. CDR1 and CDR2 (germline): SGHVS, FQNEAQ. CDR3 amino acids: CASSADRGGVYEQYF. The CDR3 DNA follows: TGTGCCAGCAGCGCGGACAGGGGAGGTGTCTACGAGCAGTACTTC.

The chain carries TRBV5-1 and TRBJ2-7; TRBD2 agrees at 9 bases. Germline V gene sequence: CDR1 SGHRS, CDR2 YFSETQ. V was clipped by 5 bases and J by 6 bases; unmatched bases: 0. CDR3 length: 11 amino acids. For the CDR3, the DNA is TGCGCCAGCAGGCGGGAGGGCGAGCAGTACTTC. It yields the protein CASRREGEQYF. Full variable domain (missing parts from reference TRBV5-1 and TRBJ2-7): KAGVTQTPRYLIKTRGQQVTLSCSPISGHRSVSWYQQTPGQGLQFLFEYFSETQRNKGNFPGRFSGRQFSNSRSEMNVSTLELGDSALYLCASRREGEQYFGPGTRLTVT.

V is TRBV30 and J is TRBJ2-2; D uncertain. From germline, CDR1 is GTSNPN and CDR2 SVGIG (reference sequence). This CDR3 is 15 amino acids long. V lost 5 bases and J 0 bases, leaving 13 bases between the germline ends. In nucleotides, the CDR3 is TGTGCCTGGGACCTTATGCAGGCGAACACCGGGGAGCTGTTTTTT. It translates to CAWDLMQANTGELFF.

The V and J genes are TRBV5-1 and TRBJ2-1, with D perhaps TRBD2 (5 bases). Per the germline V gene, CDR1 is SGHRS and CDR2 is YFSETQ. V dropped 0 bases and J dropped 8 bases, with 18 bases sitting between them. The CDR3 length is 16 residues. CDR3: CASSLAGVVVGDEQFF. The DNA of the CDR3 is TGCGCCAGCAGCTTGGCCGGGGTAGTAGTTGGCGATGAGCAGTTCTTC.

This clone has only one observation. The rearrangement joins TRBV7-9 to TRBJ1-4; 8 bases agree with TRBD1. CDR1 and CDR2 (germline): SEHNR, FQNEAQ (reference sequence). V shed 6 bases and J 5 bases; nucleotides not matched to a gene: 5. The CDR3 contains 14 residues. The CDR3 is CASRTGTGNEKLFF. CDR3 DNA sequence: TGTGCCAGCAGAACCGGGACAGGCAATGAAAAACTGTTTTTT. Variable domain in full (rest from reference TRBV7-9 and TRBJ1-4): DTGVSQNPRHKITKRGQNVTFRCDPISEHNRLYWYRQTLGQGPEFLTYFQNEAQLEKSRLLSDRFSAERPKGSFSTLEIQRTEQGDSAMYLCASRTGTGNEKLFFGSGTQLSVL.

This chain uses TRBV27 with TRBJ1-2; tentatively, D is TRBD1 (5 bases). Trimming stripped 5 bases from V and 7 bases from J, with 8 bases between. The CDR3 loop spans 11 amino acids. Germline lookup yields CDR1 MNHEY and CDR2 SMNVEV (reference sequence). The CDR3: CASSQGGGYTF. For the CDR3, the DNA is TGTGCCAGCAGTCAGGGTGGTGGCTACACCTTC.

The chain has TRBV5-6 and TRBJ2-1; 10 bases agree with TRBD2. The CDR3 runs to 16 residues. Germline loops: CDR1 SGHDT, CDR2 YYEEEE. V trimming: 4 bases; J trimming: 6 bases; junction bases outside the gene matches: 10. The CDR3 DNA reads as TGTGCCAGCAGCCCGTACCTAGCGGGAGTCGTCAATGAGCAGTTCTTC. As protein: CASSPYLAGVVNEQFF.

This rearrangement joins TRBV7-2 to TRBJ2-7; possible D gene TRBD2, 6 bases. CDR3 size: 17 residues. CDR1 is SGHTA and CDR2 is FQGNSA in the germline V gene. V lost 3 bases, J lost 1 base, and 19 bases lay in between. CDR3 nucleotide sequence: TGTGCCAGCAGCTTCCCCAGGATCGGAGGGTGGTCCTACGAGCAGTACTTC. Translated: CASSFPRIGGWSYEQYF.

The V call is TRBV4-1, the J call TRBJ2-7; 12 bases are a match to TRBD2. The CDR3 contains 16 residues. The V and J ends lost 2 bases and 4 bases, in that order; junction bases with no gene match: 6. CDR1 and CDR2 from the germline V gene are MGHRA and YSYEKL. In DNA, the CDR3 is TGCGCCAGCAGCCAACAAACTAGCGGGAGGTTTTACGAGCAGTACTTC. Translated: CASSQQTSGRFYEQYF.

The chain links TRBV7-9 to TRBJ1-2, with 8 nucleotides matching TRBD1. The CDR3 length is 14 residues. From germline, CDR1 is SEHNR and CDR2 FQNEAQ (reference sequence). V lost 5 bases and J lost 5; bases outside the gene matches: 7. The CDR3 region has the DNA TGTGCCAGCAGCCCCGGACAGGGAGGGTATGGCTACACCTTC. Protein sequence: CASSPGQGGYGYTF.

V gene TRBV6-7 combines with J gene TRBJ2-7; TRBD2 matches 16 bases. TRBV6-7 is an ORF, with its function uncertain. V was clipped by 1 base and J by 0 bases; unmatched bases: 9. The CDR3 totals 20 residues. CDR3 nucleotides: TGTGCCAGCAGTTACTTAGGGACTAGCGGGAGGGCCTTCTACTCCTACGAGCAGTACTTC. Translating it yields CASSYLGTSGRAFYSYEQYF.

This chain links TRBV27 with TRBJ2-1; 11 nucleotides match TRBD2. Germline V gives CDR1 MNHEY, CDR2 SMNVEV (reference sequence). This CDR3 is 15 amino acids long. The V segment lost 6 bases and the J segment 2 bases; nucleotides outside the gene matches: 3. The CDR3 here is CASREGLAAYNEQFF. CDR3 in DNA: TGTGCCAGCAGGGAGGGACTAGCGGCCTACAATGAGCAGTTCTTC.

This chain uses TRBV2 with TRBJ1-1; a possible D gene is TRBD1 (5 bases). Trimming removed 5 bases at V and 3 bases at J, with 16 bases between. CDR1 is SNHLY, CDR2 FYNNEI, per germline. CDR3 length: 15 amino acids. CDR3 region: CASSPTGGTYTEAFF. DNA for the CDR3: TGTGCCAGCAGTCCTACCGGGGGAACGTACACTGAAGCTTTCTTT.

This clone appeared a few times. V usage is TRBV7-9 and J usage is TRBJ1-2; D remains unclear. Per the germline V gene, CDR1 is SEHNR and CDR2 is FQNEAQ (reference sequence). The V and J ends lost 5 bases and 0 bases respectively, with 7 bases between them. The CDR3 contains 13 residues. DNA of the CDR3: TGTGCCAGCAGCCTCACTGCTAACTATGGCTACACCTTC. This encodes CASSLTANYGYTF.

The CDR3 sequence is CASRGTSGSYNEQFF. CDR3 DNA: TGTGCCAGCAGGGGGACTAGCGGGAGCTACAATGAGCAGTTCTTC. The chain combines TRBV6-5 with TRBJ2-1, with 14 bases matching TRBD2. J gave up 3 bases and V 6 bases, and 1 base lay outside the gene matches. Germline V gene lookup returns CDR1 MNHEY and CDR2 SVGAGI. The CDR3 covers 15 residues.

The J gene is TRBJ2-5, the V gene TRBV19; D may be TRBD2 (6 bases). There are 16 residues in the CDR3. Trimming cost V 0 bases and J 5 bases, with 16 bases left between them. Per germline, CDR1 LNHDA and CDR2 SQIVND (reference sequence). CDR3 nucleotides: TGTGCCAGTAGTATAGATCGACTAGGTCGGGGGGAGACCCAGTACTTC. It yields the protein CASSIDRLGRGETQYF.

The chain uses TRBV5-4 and TRBJ2-5, with D maybe TRBD2 (6 bases). The V end was cut by 2 bases, the J end by 5 bases, with 13 bases between. CDR1 and CDR2 (germline): SGHNT, YYREEE (reference sequence). The CDR3 has 14 amino acids. CDR3 region: CASSFPGVGETQYF. Here the CDR3 DNA reads TGTGCCAGCAGCTTTCCGGGAGTGGGGGAGACCCAGTACTTC.

The J gene is TRBJ2-2, the V gene TRBV5-1; D is possibly TRBD2 (5 bases). Germline-derived CDR1 and CDR2 are SGHRS and YFSETQ. V gave up 7 bases and J gave up 3 bases, with 13 bases separating them. The CDR3 covers 14 residues. Here the CDR3 DNA reads TGCGCCAGCTCCGGGAATGGGCACACCGGGGAGCTGTTTTTT. Translation gives CASSGNGHTGELFF.